This TCR beta chain was retrieved from a study of blood T cell repertoires in COVID-19. The V gene end was trimmed by 1 base and the J gene end by 9 bases; junction bases not matched to a gene: 11. The CDR3 loop spans 16 amino acids. Germline CDR1 is SGHDT and CDR2 is YYEEEE. Data came from immunoSEQ multiplex PCR; TCRdb stores just in-frame clones and leaves some out. Here the sample spans 150,000 to 200,000 clones, around nine tenths being singletons. The clonotype comes from a woman aged 70-85 years with COVID-19, enrolled during active disease. The chain couples TRBV5-6 to TRBJ2-1; 9 nucleotides line up with TRBD1. The specimen was peripheral blood. DNA for the CDR3: TGTGCCAGCAGCTTGACAGGGGGCTGGCTCTTCGGTGAGCAGTTCTTC. Translation gives CASSLTGGWLFGEQFF.